Reported below is one T cell receptor (beta chain). The CDR3 totals 14 residues. Germline-derived CDR1 and CDR2 are MGHDK and SYGVNS. V lost 5 bases, J lost 6 bases, and 14 bases lay in between. The sample belongs to a study of blood T cell repertoires in COVID-19. At the level of the study: Some COVID-19 samples were acute and others convalescent; all came from the United States, Italy and Spain. T cells, B-cell-depleted T cells, or PBMCs supplied cDNA or gDNA.

In the source study's methods: Estimates of nucleated cell counts were drawn from the amplification of reference gene primers. The protocol was immunoSEQ multiplex PCR, while the TCRdb copy is restricted to in-frame clones and leaves out a portion. From that table come the V and J calls and clone size; the DNA was used to work out D and trimming. Found here are roughly 300,000 clones, about four fifths of them singletons; the top ten hold 8% to 10%. The TCR comes from a woman aged 50 to 65 who had recovered from COVID-19. The sequenced sample consisted of peripheral blood. The chain links TRBV25-1 to TRBJ2-1; tentative D call: TRBD1 (6 bases). The chain's CDR3 is CASSSRTVRNEQFF. As DNA, the CDR3 is TGTGCCAGCAGTTCCCGGACAGTCCGCAATGAGCAGTTCTTC.